The TCR beta chain described here comes from a study of blood T cell repertoires in COVID-19. The study recruited people aged about 18 to 89 years across around 24 US areas. Recovered participants had two consecutive negative NP/OP PCR tests, healthcare professional clearance, or symptom resolution. The assay was immunoSEQ multiplex PCR, and TCRdb's table has in-frame clones only and misses some. The sample contains around 300,000 clones, about 89% of which appear only once. Material: PBMCs or T cells enriched from blood (not recorded which). This receptor was taken from a woman in her thirties or forties who had recovered from COVID-19.

This chain's CDR3 is CASSSTGGEQFF. In nucleotides, the CDR3 is TGTGCCAGCAGCTCCACCGGAGGGGAGCAGTTCTTC. The chain recombines TRBV7-3 with TRBJ2-1, with D perhaps TRBD2 (6 bases). From germline, CDR1 is SGHTA and CDR2 FQGTGA. CDR3 length: 12 residues. V lost 4 bases and J 10 bases, leaving 11 bases between the germline ends.